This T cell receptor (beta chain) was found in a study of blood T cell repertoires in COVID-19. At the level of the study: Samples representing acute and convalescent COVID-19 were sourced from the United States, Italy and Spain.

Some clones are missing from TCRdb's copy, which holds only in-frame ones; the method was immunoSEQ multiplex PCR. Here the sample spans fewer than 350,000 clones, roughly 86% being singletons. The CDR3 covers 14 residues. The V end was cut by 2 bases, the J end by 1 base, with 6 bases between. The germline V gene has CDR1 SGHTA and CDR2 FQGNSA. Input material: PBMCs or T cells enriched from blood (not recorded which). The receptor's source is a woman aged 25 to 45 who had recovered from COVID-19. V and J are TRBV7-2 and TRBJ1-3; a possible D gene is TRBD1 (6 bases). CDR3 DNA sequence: TGTGCCAGCAGCTTACAGGGGTCTGGAAACACCATATATTTT. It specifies CASSLQGSGNTIYF. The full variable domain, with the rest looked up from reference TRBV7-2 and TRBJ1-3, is GAGVSQSPSNKVTEKGKDVELRCDPISGHTALYWYRQSLGQGLEFLIYFQGNSAPDKSGLPSDRFSAERTGGSVSTLTIQRTQQEDSAVYLCASSLQGSGNTIYFGEGSWLTVV.